This is a list of T cell receptor beta chains from one sample in a study of cytomegalovirus exposure and HLA in healthy donors. Data came from immunoSEQ multiplex PCR; TCRdb stores just in-frame clones and leaves some out. The sample lists around 150,000 clones, approximately 82% occurring once. The sequenced sample was PBMCs. These receptors all come from a man aged 25-45 years in good health and CMV-seropositive. The CDR3 runs from the conserved cysteine through the conserved F or W. The order of the fields is D gene, V gene, clone size, J gene, CDR3 length, CDR3 DNA, CDR3 protein. The D gene is left open where the match is weak. Some rows mark clone size as missing; the rest say once, few, many or name a class of expanded clone.

>.|TRBV11-1|.|TRBJ2-5|15
TGTGCCAGCACTTGGGGAGTCGTGGTAGGAGAGACCCAGTACTTC
CASTWGVVVGETQYF
>.|TRBV18|.|TRBJ2-3|15
TGTGCCAGCTCATCACAGGCGACTAGCACAGATACGCAGTATTTT
CASSSQATSTDTQYF
>TRBD2|TRBV5-1|.|TRBJ2-3|14
TGCGCCAGCAGCACGGGGGGGGGTACAGATACGCAGTATTTT
CASSTGGGTDTQYF
>TRBD1|TRBV2|.|TRBJ1-2|16
TGTGCCAGCAGGGGAAGGACAGGTTTGGAGAACTATGGCTACACCTTC
CASRGRTGLENYGYTF
>.|TRBV9|.|TRBJ2-2|17
TGTGCCAGCAGCGATACGAAAAGTCAGGGTCGGACCGGGGAGCTGTTTTTT
CASSDTKSQGRTGELFF
>.|TRBV5-1|few|TRBJ2-7|14
TGCGCCAGCAGCCGATGGGAGACGCCCTACGAGCAGTACTTC
CASSRWETPYEQYF
>.|TRBV6-1|.|TRBJ1-6|14
TGTGCCAGCAGTGCACGGGAGAGTAATTCACCCCTCCACTTT
CASSARESNSPLHF
>.|TRBV7-9|.|TRBJ2-7|16
TGTGCCAGCAGCTTCCCGGCGCAGGGGAATACCTACGAGCAGTACTTC
CASSFPAQGNTYEQYF
>.|TRBV6-6|.|TRBJ1-1|14
TGTGCCAGCACTGTCGACAGATACGGCGGTGAAGCTTTCTTT
CASTVDRYGGEAFF
>TRBD2|TRBV6-4|.|TRBJ2-3|16
TGTGCCAGCAGTGACTCGATACGGGGGGGCACAGATACGCAGTATTTT
CASSDSIRGGTDTQYF
>.|TRBV6-6|.|TRBJ1-1|15
TGTGCCAGCAGTTACTCGACAGGCCGGAACACTGAAGCTTTCTTT
CASSYSTGRNTEAFF
>TRBD1|TRBV30|.|TRBJ1-1|11
TGCCTCGGGGACAGTGGGACTGAAGCTTTCTTT
CLGDSGTEAFF
>.|TRBV10-3|many|TRBJ1-2|16
TGTGCCATCAGTGAGTCACGGCAGGGAGGAAGCTATGGCTACACCTTC
CAISESRQGGSYGYTF
>.|TRBV18|.|TRBJ2-5|14
TGTGCCAGCTCACCACGTGGGGGGGGCGAGACCCAGTACTTC
CASSPRGGGETQYF
>TRBD1|TRBV7-9|.|TRBJ1-2|17
TGTGCCAGCAGCCCCGGGAAGTTGGGACAGGGGATCGGTGGCTACACCTTC
CASSPGKLGQGIGGYTF
>.|TRBV30|.|TRBJ2-5|12
TGTGCCTGGAGCGTTCAAGGGGGGACCCAGTACTTC
CAWSVQGGTQYF
>TRBD1|TRBV7-9|few|TRBJ1-2|18
TGTGCCAGCAGCCGGGGGACAGGGGGCGCGAGGAGTAACTATGGCTACACCTTC
CASSRGTGGARSNYGYTF
>.|TRBV5-6|once|TRBJ2-1|15
TGTGCCAGCAGCTTGCGGGGGAGCTCCTACAATGAGCAGTTCTTC
CASSLRGSSYNEQFF
>.|TRBV7-9|.|TRBJ2-4|17
TGTGCCAGCAGCTTAGGGGGCGCGGGGGCTGCCAAAAACATTCAGTACTTC
CASSLGGAGAAKNIQYF
>TRBD2|TRBV11-2|.|TRBJ2-7|16
TGTGCCAGCAGCCCCCCATACGGACTAGCAAGCTACGAGCAGTACTTC
CASSPPYGLASYEQYF
>.|TRBV11-2|.|TRBJ2-7|13
TGTGCCAGCTCCCCGAGGGCTCCCTACGAGCAGTACTTC
CASSPRAPYEQYF
>.|TRBV10-3|.|TRBJ2-7|12
TGTGCCATCAGTGAGAGCGATTACGAGCAGTACTTC
CAISESDYEQYF